This TCR beta chain was documented in a study of T-cell memory formation after mild COVID-19. This CDR3 has 13 residues. The germline V and J ends were trimmed by 2 bases and 1 base, with 5 bases remaining between them. TCRdb reanalysed the 5' RACE reads using MiXCR and keeps one entry per CDR3 protein. The table lists hundreds of thousands of distinct CDR3 sequences, roughly 17% of them singletons. This clonotype has just a few counts. Its target is unknown. Whole-study results and caveats: The SARS-CoV-2 specificity of second-wave clones reaching peak at day 37 remained unverified.

The chain has TRBV12-3 or TRBV12-4 and TRBJ2-5; D gene uncertain. Sequencing was performed on PBMCs or a T cell subset sorted from them (not recorded which). This sequence originates from an adult woman who had mild COVID-19 (a few samples of this study predate the infection). Cell type and time point are not known. The DNA of the CDR3 is TGTGCCAGCAGTTTACAGCCCCAAGAGACCCAGTACTTC. Protein: CASSLQPQETQYF.